Sequencing of this T cell receptor beta chain was carried out in a study of blood T cell repertoires in COVID-19. The recovered donors of Cohort 3 showed two negative PCRs, clearance, or symptom resolution. Clones were read by immunoSEQ multiplex PCR, and TCRdb kept only the in-frame ones, dropping some. The table includes fewer than 200,000 clones, under 85% detected once. V shed 3 bases, J shed 14 bases, and the junction held 12 bases outside the gene matches. The CDR3 runs to 15 residues. Germline lookup yields CDR1 SGHNT and CDR2 YYREEE (reference sequence). This chain joins TRBV5-4 and TRBJ1-6; 9 bases match TRBD1. Sequencing used PBMCs or T cells enriched from blood (not recorded which). This TCR was recovered from a middle-aged man who had recovered from COVID-19. The CDR3 sequence is CASSWGQGSGGSLHF. Written as DNA, the CDR3 is TGTGCCAGCAGCTGGGGACAGGGCTCAGGTGGGTCCCTCCACTTT.